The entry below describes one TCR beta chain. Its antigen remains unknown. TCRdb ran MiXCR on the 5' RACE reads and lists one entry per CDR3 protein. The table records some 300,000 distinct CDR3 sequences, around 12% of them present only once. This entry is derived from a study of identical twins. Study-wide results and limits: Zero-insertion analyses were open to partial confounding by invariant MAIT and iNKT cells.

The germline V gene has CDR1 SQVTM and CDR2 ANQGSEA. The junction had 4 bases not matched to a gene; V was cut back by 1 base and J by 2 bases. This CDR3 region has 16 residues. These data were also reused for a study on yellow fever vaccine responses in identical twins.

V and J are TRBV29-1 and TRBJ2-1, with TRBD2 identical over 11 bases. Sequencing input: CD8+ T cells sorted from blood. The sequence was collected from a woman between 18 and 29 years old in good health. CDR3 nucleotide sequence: TGCAGCGTTGAAGGTCCTAGCGGGGGGACCTACAATGAGCAGTTCTTC. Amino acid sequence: CSVEGPSGGTYNEQFF.